This is a list of T cell receptor beta chains from one sample in a study of cytomegalovirus exposure and HLA in healthy donors. The method was immunoSEQ multiplex PCR; TCRdb's version includes in-frame clones alone and lacks a portion of them. The table includes under 200,000 clones, roughly 65% detected once. The material sequenced was PBMCs. The receptor set was obtained from a woman younger than 30 in good health and CMV-seropositive. Each CDR3 is given with its conserved first and last residue. Fields, in order: V gene, D gene, clone size, J gene, CDR3 DNA, CDR3 protein. A D gene is named only where the DNA matches it firmly. Not all rows give a size; the values are once, few, many and, for expanded clones, a class.

V gene: TRBV14
D gene: .
clone size: .
J gene: TRBJ2-7
CDR3 DNA: TGTGCCAGCAGCCGAGGAGTACTTATTTGGAGGGGGCAGGGCTACGAGCAGTACTTC
CDR3 protein: CASSRGVLIWRGQGYEQYF

V gene: TRBV21-1
D gene: .
clone size: .
J gene: TRBJ1-3
CDR3 DNA: TGTGCCAGCAGCAAAGCTTGGACAGAGACCAGAAACACCATATATTTT
CDR3 protein: CASSKAWTETRNTIYF

V gene: TRBV6-5
D gene: .
clone size: .
J gene: TRBJ1-5
CDR3 DNA: TGTGCCTCCGGGTCGTCACGAAAGCCCCAGCATTTT
CDR3 protein: CASGSSRKPQHF

V gene: TRBV7-9
D gene: .
clone size: .
J gene: TRBJ2-7
CDR3 DNA: TGTGCCAGCAGCTCCCTTGGGGACTTACGCTCCTACGAGCAGTACTTC
CDR3 protein: CASSSLGDLRSYEQYF

V gene: TRBV7-9
D gene: .
clone size: .
J gene: TRBJ2-7
CDR3 DNA: TGTTCCAGCAGCTTAATATACGAGCAGTACTTC
CDR3 protein: CSSSLIYEQYF

V gene: TRBV7-2
D gene: .
clone size: .
J gene: TRBJ1-5
CDR3 DNA: TGTGCCAGCAACAGGGTGCCCCCTTCGGTGCAGCCCCAGCATTTT
CDR3 protein: CASNRVPPSVQPQHF

V gene: TRBV6-5
D gene: .
clone size: .
J gene: TRBJ1-2
CDR3 DNA: TGTGCCAGCAGTTACTCAGGCAGGGAAAGGGGCTACACCTTC
CDR3 protein: CASSYSGRERGYTF

V gene: TRBV9
D gene: .
clone size: .
J gene: TRBJ2-3
CDR3 DNA: TGTGCCAGCAGCGAGGGAGTGTTAGGGTTCTTGACAGATACGCAGTATTTT
CDR3 protein: CASSEGVLGFLTDTQYF

V gene: TRBV30
D gene: TRBD1
clone size: .
J gene: TRBJ2-7
CDR3 DNA: TGTGCCTGGGATTCCGGGGGACAGGGGGCCTTCTACGAGCAGTACTTC
CDR3 protein: CAWDSGGQGAFYEQYF

V gene: TRBV28
D gene: TRBD2
clone size: .
J gene: TRBJ2-5
CDR3 DNA: TGTGCCAGCAGTTTCCCTAGACTAGCGGGAGCTGGGTACCAAGAGACCCAGTACTTC
CDR3 protein: CASSFPRLAGAGYQETQYF

V gene: TRBV5-1
D gene: .
clone size: .
J gene: TRBJ2-2
CDR3 DNA: TGCGCCAGCGCAATCAAGCCCGGGGAGCTGTTTTTT
CDR3 protein: CASAIKPGELFF

V gene: TRBV7-9
D gene: .
clone size: .
J gene: TRBJ2-1
CDR3 DNA: TGTGCCAGCAAAAGGAGCTCCTACAATGAGCAGTTCTTC
CDR3 protein: CASKRSSYNEQFF

V gene: TRBV30
D gene: .
clone size: .
J gene: TRBJ1-5
CDR3 DNA: TGTGCCTGGAAGGGGGGGAATCAGCCCCAGCATTTT
CDR3 protein: CAWKGGNQPQHF

V gene: TRBV6-6
D gene: TRBD1
clone size: once
J gene: TRBJ2-5
CDR3 DNA: TGTGCCAGCAGCCCCCCGACAGGGACCCAAGAGACCCAGTACTTC
CDR3 protein: CASSPPTGTQETQYF

V gene: TRBV9
D gene: TRBD2
clone size: .
J gene: TRBJ2-2
CDR3 DNA: TGTGCCAGCAACCAACTAGCGGGAGGGCCCGACACCGGGGAGCTGTTTTTT
CDR3 protein: CASNQLAGGPDTGELFF

V gene: TRBV4-1
D gene: TRBD1
clone size: .
J gene: TRBJ1-2
CDR3 DNA: TGCGCCAGCAGCCAAGAGTGGGGACAGGGGGCAAACTATGGCTACACCTTC
CDR3 protein: CASSQEWGQGANYGYTF

V gene: TRBV27
D gene: .
clone size: .
J gene: TRBJ1-5
CDR3 DNA: TGTGCCAGCAGTTTGTACAGGGCGGATCAGCCCCAGCATTTT
CDR3 protein: CASSLYRADQPQHF

V gene: TRBV7-3
D gene: TRBD2
clone size: .
J gene: TRBJ2-1
CDR3 DNA: TGTGCCAGCAGCCCCGAACGGCGGGAGAAGTTATCCGGGGCCTACAATGAGCAGTTCTTC
CDR3 protein: CASSPERREKLSGAYNEQFF

V gene: TRBV9
D gene: .
clone size: .
J gene: TRBJ1-1
CDR3 DNA: TGTGCCAGCAGCCCACAAGGAGGATCGGTGAACACTGAAGCTTTCTTT
CDR3 protein: CASSPQGGSVNTEAFF

V gene: TRBV2
D gene: TRBD1
clone size: few
J gene: TRBJ1-5
CDR3 DNA: TGTGCCAGCAGCCTGACAGGGGGCAGTCAGCCCCAGCATTTT
CDR3 protein: CASSLTGGSQPQHF

V gene: TRBV27
D gene: TRBD2
clone size: .
J gene: TRBJ2-1
CDR3 DNA: TGTGCCAGCAGTATCGAAGCGGGAGCTTCCTACAATGAGCAGTTCTTC
CDR3 protein: CASSIEAGASYNEQFF

V gene: TRBV4-2
D gene: .
clone size: few
J gene: TRBJ2-2
CDR3 DNA: TGTGCCAGCAGCCCTCAGATCGCGAACACCGGGGAGCTGTTTTTT
CDR3 protein: CASSPQIANTGELFF

V gene: TRBV4-1
D gene: .
clone size: .
J gene: TRBJ2-7
CDR3 DNA: TGCGCCAGCAGCCAAGGGGGTGGGGGCTACGAGCAGTACTTC
CDR3 protein: CASSQGGGGYEQYF

V gene: TRBV5-1
D gene: .
clone size: few
J gene: TRBJ1-4
CDR3 DNA: TGCGCCAGCAGCTCCTCGACAGGAGATGAAAAACTGTTTTTT
CDR3 protein: CASSSSTGDEKLFF

V gene: TRBV10-3
D gene: TRBD1
clone size: few
J gene: TRBJ1-1
CDR3 DNA: TGTGCCATCAGAGGGACAGGGGAAACTGAAGCTTTCTTT
CDR3 protein: CAIRGTGETEAFF

V gene: TRBV27
D gene: TRBD2
clone size: .
J gene: TRBJ2-1
CDR3 DNA: TGTGCCAGCAGTCTCGGACTAGAGTCTTACAATGAGCAGTTCTTC
CDR3 protein: CASSLGLESYNEQFF

V gene: TRBV15
D gene: .
clone size: .
J gene: TRBJ1-5
CDR3 DNA: TGTGCCACCAGCAGGGGGACCAGGGGTACCTATGGCAATCAGCCCCAGCATTTT
CDR3 protein: CATSRGTRGTYGNQPQHF

V gene: TRBV27
D gene: .
clone size: .
J gene: TRBJ1-1
CDR3 DNA: TGTGCCAGCAGGACTAAGGGGGAAGATGAAGCTTTCTTT
CDR3 protein: CASRTKGEDEAFF

V gene: TRBV29-1
D gene: .
clone size: .
J gene: TRBJ2-3
CDR3 DNA: TGCAGCGTTCTTGACAGATCCACAGATACGCAGTATTTT
CDR3 protein: CSVLDRSTDTQYF

V gene: TRBV28
D gene: .
clone size: .
J gene: TRBJ2-7
CDR3 DNA: TGTGCCAGCAGTGAGACCGGCAGGAGGGAATACGAGCAGTACTTC
CDR3 protein: CASSETGRREYEQYF

V gene: TRBV14
D gene: TRBD1
clone size: .
J gene: TRBJ1-3
CDR3 DNA: TGTGCCAGCAGCCGGAAGACAGGGAATCTCCCTGGAAACACCATATATTTT
CDR3 protein: CASSRKTGNLPGNTIYF

V gene: TRBV7-2
D gene: TRBD1
clone size: .
J gene: TRBJ2-7
CDR3 DNA: TGTGCCAGCAGCTTAGGCATAACAGGGGGAACCTACGAGCAGTACTTC
CDR3 protein: CASSLGITGGTYEQYF

V gene: TRBV28
D gene: TRBD2
clone size: few
J gene: TRBJ2-3
CDR3 DNA: TGTGCCAGCAGCTCGTCGGGACTAGCGGGAGGTGGAGATACGCAGTATTTT
CDR3 protein: CASSSSGLAGGGDTQYF

V gene: TRBV6-5
D gene: .
clone size: .
J gene: TRBJ2-1
CDR3 DNA: TGTGCCAGCAGTTACGGGGGGGCCGGAAATGAGCAGTTCTTC
CDR3 protein: CASSYGGAGNEQFF

V gene: TRBV13
D gene: .
clone size: .
J gene: TRBJ2-1
CDR3 DNA: TGTGCCTCGTGGGGGGGCGGACCTTACAATGAGCAGTTCTTC
CDR3 protein: CASWGGGPYNEQFF

V gene: TRBV7-3
D gene: TRBD1
clone size: .
J gene: TRBJ1-2
CDR3 DNA: TGTGCCAGCAGCTTACGCCCGGACAGGAACTATGGCTACACCTTC
CDR3 protein: CASSLRPDRNYGYTF

V gene: TRBV6-1
D gene: TRBD2
clone size: few
J gene: TRBJ2-6
CDR3 DNA: TGTGCCAGCAGTGAACTAGGGCGGGAGTTCAGCAACGTCCTGACTTTC
CDR3 protein: CASSELGREFSNVLTF

V gene: TRBV19
D gene: TRBD1
clone size: .
J gene: TRBJ2-2
CDR3 DNA: TGTGCCAGTAGTGTCGACAGGGGGAACACCGGGGAGCTGTTTTTT
CDR3 protein: CASSVDRGNTGELFF

V gene: TRBV7-6
D gene: TRBD1
clone size: .
J gene: TRBJ1-2
CDR3 DNA: TGTGCCAGCAGCTCCGGGACAGGGGTTGGTGGCTACACCTTC
CDR3 protein: CASSSGTGVGGYTF

V gene: TRBV4-1
D gene: .
clone size: .
J gene: TRBJ2-1
CDR3 DNA: TGCGCCAGCAGCCAAACGGACATGGGATTTTCCTTCAATGAGCAGTTCTTC
CDR3 protein: CASSQTDMGFSFNEQFF

V gene: TRBV6-5
D gene: .
clone size: .
J gene: TRBJ2-7
CDR3 DNA: TGTGCCAGCAGTAGACAGGTTGGGACCTACGAGCAGTACTTC
CDR3 protein: CASSRQVGTYEQYF

V gene: TRBV29-1
D gene: TRBD1
clone size: .
J gene: TRBJ1-5
CDR3 DNA: TGCAGCGTCGGACAGGGAAGGGACCAGCCCCAGCATTTT
CDR3 protein: CSVGQGRDQPQHF

V gene: TRBV15
D gene: .
clone size: once
J gene: TRBJ1-5
CDR3 DNA: TGTGCCACCAGCAGAGCCCCGTCCTCCAATCAGCCCCAGCATTTT
CDR3 protein: CATSRAPSSNQPQHF

V gene: TRBV9
D gene: TRBD2
clone size: .
J gene: TRBJ2-5
CDR3 DNA: TGTGCCAGCAGCGTAGATGCGGGGGGTGAGACCCAGTACTTC
CDR3 protein: CASSVDAGGETQYF

V gene: TRBV28
D gene: TRBD2
clone size: .
J gene: TRBJ2-7
CDR3 DNA: TGTGCCAGCAGTCTCGGACTAGCGGCCTACGAGCAGTACTTC
CDR3 protein: CASSLGLAAYEQYF

V gene: TRBV7-2
D gene: TRBD1
clone size: few
J gene: TRBJ2-6
CDR3 DNA: TGTGCCAGCAGCTTAGTAGGGACAGGGGGGCTTGGGGCCAACGTCCTGACTTTC
CDR3 protein: CASSLVGTGGLGANVLTF

V gene: TRBV19
D gene: TRBD1
clone size: .
J gene: TRBJ1-2
CDR3 DNA: TGTGCCAGTAGTATAGACTCCGGGACAGGGGTTGGCAACTATGGCTACACCTTC
CDR3 protein: CASSIDSGTGVGNYGYTF

V gene: TRBV27
D gene: .
clone size: .
J gene: TRBJ2-5
CDR3 DNA: TGTGCCAGCAGCCGAAAATGGTCAGGAGAGACCCAGTACTTC
CDR3 protein: CASSRKWSGETQYF

V gene: TRBV7-2
D gene: .
clone size: .
J gene: TRBJ2-5
CDR3 DNA: TGTGCCAGCAGCTTAGTACGTTTAGGGGGAGAGACCCAGTACTTC
CDR3 protein: CASSLVRLGGETQYF

V gene: TRBV2
D gene: .
clone size: few
J gene: TRBJ2-5
CDR3 DNA: TGTGCCAGGGGAGCGGGCGGGGGCGCTGGGGAGACCCAGTACTTC
CDR3 protein: CARGAGGGAGETQYF

V gene: TRBV21-1
D gene: .
clone size: once
J gene: TRBJ1-1
CDR3 DNA: TGTGCCAGCAGCCCCCTTTGGCGGGAGCAGGGCACTGAAGCTTTCTTT
CDR3 protein: CASSPLWREQGTEAFF

V gene: TRBV27
D gene: TRBD2
clone size: .
J gene: TRBJ2-5
CDR3 DNA: TGTGCCAGCAGCCGAGCGGGAGAGCCAGAGACCCAGTACTTC
CDR3 protein: CASSRAGEPETQYF

V gene: TRBV7-9
D gene: TRBD1
clone size: few
J gene: TRBJ1-2
CDR3 DNA: TGTGCCAGCAGCCTGGGCGGCCGGGACAGCAATGGCTACACCTTC
CDR3 protein: CASSLGGRDSNGYTF

V gene: TRBV30
D gene: .
clone size: .
J gene: TRBJ1-5
CDR3 DNA: TGTGCCTGGAGTGTCGGGGGGACCAATCAGCCCCAGCATTTT
CDR3 protein: CAWSVGGTNQPQHF